These 14 T cell receptor beta chains were sequenced from one sample in a study of cytomegalovirus exposure and HLA in healthy donors. PCR primers comprised 60 Vbeta and 13 Jbeta primers. Profiling relied on immunoSEQ multiplex PCR, and the TCRdb table lists in-frame clones only, not all of them. Here the sample spans around 65,000 clones, 75% to 85% being singletons. Sequenced sample: PBMCs. The receptors originated from a man aged 50-60 years in good health and CMV-seropositive.

For this clone: The junction departs from the called germline gene at one end, perhaps through a read error. This sequence joins TRBV4-3 and TRBJ2-1; no clear D gene. The CDR3 consists of 17 residues. Germline V gives CDR1 LGHNA, CDR2 YSLEER. CDR3 in DNA: TGCGCCAGCAGCAAAGATATGATCCTACTCATCCACAATGAGCAGTTCTTC. Its translation: CASSKDMILLIHNEQFF.

The chain recombines TRBV11-2 with TRBJ2-3; 8 bases agree with TRBD2. Per germline, CDR1 SGHAT and CDR2 FQNNGV. This CDR3 region has 15 residues. After removal of 5 bases from V and 2 bases from J, the junction contained 6 bases not matched to a gene. For the CDR3, the DNA is TGTGCCAGCAGCCGTAGCGGGACGGCCACAGATACGCAGTATTTT. Protein product: CASSRSGTATDTQYF.

V gene TRBV5-4 combines with J gene TRBJ1-2; D is ambiguous. Germline values: CDR1 SGHNT, CDR2 YYREEE (reference sequence). The V gene lost 0 bases and the J gene lost 3 bases, with 9 bases spanning the gap. This CDR3 contains 14 residues. This CDR3 is CASSLGQDYYGYTF. In DNA, the CDR3 is TGTGCCAGCAGCTTGGGGCAGGATTACTATGGCTACACCTTC.

The V gene is TRBV18, the J gene TRBJ1-2, with 9 bases matching TRBD1. V was pared by 3 bases and J by 8 bases, with 4 bases of the junction left unmatched. The germline V gene has CDR1 KGHSH and CDR2 LQKENI. The CDR3 has 13 residues. CDR3 sequence reads: CASSPGQGGGYTF. In DNA, the CDR3 is TGTGCCAGCTCACCGGGACAGGGAGGCGGCTACACCTTC. Drawing the rest from reference TRBV18 and TRBJ1-2, the complete variable domain is NAGVMQNPRHLVRRRGQEARLRCSPMKGHSHVYWYRQLPEEGLKFMVYLQKENIIDESGMPKERFSAEFPKEGPSILRIQQVVRGDSAAYFCASSPGQGGGYTFGSGTRLTVV.

This chain links TRBV2 with TRBJ2-3, with TRBD1 identical over 8 bases. The CDR3 is 15 residues long. In germline, CDR1 is SNHLY, CDR2 FYNNEI. Trimming removed 3 bases from V and 3 bases from J; junction bases left unmatched: 5. DNA for the CDR3: TGTGCCAGCAGTGAGGGGACAGGTGGTACAGATACGCAGTATTTT. Its protein is CASSEGTGGTDTQYF.

This clone was counted between two and nine times. Relative to the germline gene, one junction end is altered; a read error may explain this. This rearrangement joins TRBV7-3 to TRBJ1-6; 8 bases are a match to TRBD1. Germline CDR1 reads SGHTA; CDR2 reads FQGTGA. CDR3 length equals 16 residues. CDR3 in DNA: TGTACCAGCAGCTCCCTGGGGGACAGGAGGGAATCACCCCTCCACTTT. Protein product: CTSSSLGDRRESPLHF.

For this clone: One end of the junction fails to match germline, which may point to a read error. The CDR3 protein is CSSSSAGYEQYF. The CDR3 nucleotides read TGTTCCAGCAGCTCCGCCGGCTACGAGCAGTACTTC. The chain joins TRBV7-9 to TRBJ2-7, with unresolved D. Germline CDR1 and CDR2: SEHNR and FQNEAQ (reference sequence). The CDR3 runs to 12 residues.

The rearrangement uses TRBV11-2 and TRBJ2-7, with D tentatively TRBD1 (5 bases). Germline CDR1 is SGHAT and CDR2 is FQNNGV. Trimming took off 0 bases at V and 9 bases at J, with 12 bases between the two ends. The CDR3 consists of 13 residues. The CDR3 sequence: CASSLEGRAVQYF. Here the CDR3 DNA reads TGTGCCAGCAGCTTAGAGGGCAGGGCCGTGCAGTACTTC.

A few counts support this clone. One junction end disagrees with the germline gene, perhaps due to a read error. The gene calls are TRBV4-1 and TRBJ2-7; D ambiguous. This CDR3 has 16 residues. Germline V CDR1 and CDR2: MGHRA, YSYEKL. CDR3 nucleotide sequence: TGCGACAGCAGCCCAGAAGCAGGAAAAGGCTACTACGAGCAGTACTTC. It translates to CDSSPEAGKGYYEQYF.

Only one count was recorded for this clone. V usage is TRBV28 and J usage is TRBJ1-3; D ambiguous. CDR3 length: 14 residues. The germline V gene has CDR1 MDHEN and CDR2 SYDVKM. V was clipped by 5 bases and J by 3 bases, with 11 bases between them. CDR3 in DNA: TGTGCCAGCAGTATTAAGACATTTGGAAACACCATATATTTT. As protein: CASSIKTFGNTIYF.

The chain joins TRBV7-9 to TRBJ1-5; D is uncertain. CDR1 and CDR2 (germline): SEHNR, FQNEAQ (reference sequence). Deletions cut 1 base from V and 10 bases from J, with 8 bases between. The CDR3 has 12 amino acids. DNA for the CDR3: TGTGCCAGCAGCTTAGGTTCCCAACCCCAGCATTTT. Translating gives CASSLGSQPQHF.

The V and J genes are TRBV27 and TRBJ1-1; D might be TRBD1 (5 bases). CDR3 length: 14 residues. V was cut by 7 bases and J by 5 bases, with 17 bases left in between. The V gene's germline CDR1 is MNHEY and CDR2 SMNVEV (reference sequence). In nucleotides, the CDR3 is TGTGCCAGCATACCCCGGGAGGGGAGGACTGAAGCTTTCTTT. Residues: CASIPREGRTEAFF.

This chain uses TRBV28 with TRBJ1-2; unclear D gene. Germline CDR1 reads MDHEN; CDR2 reads SYDVKM. The CDR3 totals 14 residues. The V end lost 1 base, the J end lost 4 bases, and 10 bases lay between the germline ends. DNA for the CDR3: TGTGCCAGCAGTTTATCAGGTCTGCCCTATGGCTACACCTTC. This codes for CASSLSGLPYGYTF.

Remarks on this clone: No conserved phenylalanine or tryptophan ends this CDR3, so it is likely a read error. No DNA is shown, since the ends of the CDR3 on it are uncertain; the CDR3 is the one TCRdb lists. The rearrangement joins TRBV14 to TRBJ1-2; the listed D gene, TRBD1, was not tested against the DNA. With termini counted, the CDR3 has 11 amino acids. The germline V gene encodes CDR1 SGHDN and CDR2 FVKESK. Here the CDR3 reads CASSQRGTGRS.